What follows are 22 T cell receptor beta chains derived from one specimen sequenced in a study of brain metastases from non-small cell lung cancer. TCRdb's table, derived via immunoSEQ multiplex PCR, lists solely in-frame clones and lacks some. In the table there are approximately 2,500 clones, about four fifths of which are singletons. Sequencing input: primary lung tumor tissue. These receptors originate from a donor at least 40 years old with non-small cell lung cancer.

This sequence joins TRBV6-5 and TRBJ1-2; 7 positions agree with TRBD1. V shed 6 bases, J shed 4 bases, and the junction held 5 bases outside the gene matches. CDR3 length: 13 amino acids. The germline CDR1 and CDR2 sequences are MNHEY and SVGAGI. Written as DNA, the CDR3 is TGTGCCAGCAGCCGTAGACAGGGCTATGGCTACACCTTC. Protein: CASSRRQGYGYTF.

There are a few counts of this clone. The genes are TRBV7-3 and TRBJ2-5, with D possibly being TRBD2 (6 bases). Germline V lookup: CDR1 SGHTA, CDR2 FQGTGA. Trimming took off 3 bases at V and 3 bases at J, with 8 bases between the two ends. This CDR3 has 13 amino acids. The CDR3 loop is CASSLASEETQYF. Written as DNA, the CDR3 is TGTGCCAGCAGCTTGGCTAGCGAAGAGACCCAGTACTTC.

This chain links TRBV19 with TRBJ1-3, with D possibly being TRBD1 (6 bases). The CDR3 has 14 amino acids. Trimming cost V 4 bases and J 2 bases, with 9 bases left between them. Per the germline V gene, CDR1 is LNHDA and CDR2 is SQIVND (reference sequence). The CDR3 DNA reads TGTGCCAGTAGTACCCAGGGGACTGGAAACACCATATATTTT. It encodes CASSTQGTGNTIYF.

The sample holds one count of this clone. A read error may explain this, as a much larger clone is one base away. This chain links TRBV27 with TRBJ2-1, with 10 nucleotides matching TRBD2. Per germline, CDR1 MNHEY and CDR2 SMNVEV (reference sequence). CDR3 length: 15 residues. CDR3 region: CASNLSGGAQNEQFF. The CDR3 DNA sequence: TGTGCCAGCAATTTAAGCGGGGGGGCCCAAAATGAGCAGTTCTTC.

The chain couples TRBV4-3 to TRBJ2-3; TRBD2 matches 8 bases. J lost 5 bases, V lost 1 base, and 8 bases had no gene match. CDR3 size: 16 residues. CDR1 and CDR2 from the germline V gene are LGHNA and YSLEER. DNA of the CDR3: TGCGCCAGCAGCCAAGGAGTAGCGGGGAGTGGAGATACGCAGTATTTT. It codes for CASSQGVAGSGDTQYF.

The CDR3 region has the DNA TGTGCCAGCAGTGAAATCGGGGGCTCGAGCACAGATACGCAGTATTTT. Translation: CASSEIGGSSTDTQYF. The chain has TRBV6-1 and TRBJ2-3; D may correspond to TRBD1 or TRBD2 (6 bases each). Germline CDR1 is MNHNS and CDR2 is SASEGT. Deletions cut 2 bases from V and 0 bases from J, with 12 bases between. This CDR3 contains 16 residues.

This clone was recorded a few times. The chain recombines TRBV6-1 with TRBJ1-5; no reliable D call. Germline CDR1 and CDR2: MNHNS and SASEGT. V was cut by 4 bases and J by 7 bases, with 23 bases left in between. The CDR3 sequence is 17 residues long. The CDR3 region is CASSAVPAPSWGQPQHF. The CDR3, as DNA: TGTGCCAGCAGTGCCGTACCGGCCCCATCGTGGGGACAGCCCCAGCATTTT.

The chain employs TRBV6-1 and TRBJ1-5; tentatively, D is TRBD1 (5 bases). Germline V CDR1 and CDR2: MNHNS, SASEGT. The germline V and J ends were trimmed by 1 base and 7 bases, with 8 bases remaining between them. This CDR3 is built from 13 residues. The CDR3 loop is CASSEGGRQPQHF. Here the CDR3 DNA reads TGTGCCAGCAGTGAAGGGGGCCGGCAGCCCCAGCATTTT.

CDR3 DNA sequence: TGTGCCAGCAGTTTATCGAGACCGGACAGTGGTGAGCAGTTCTTC. Its translation: CASSLSRPDSGEQFF. V and J are TRBV27 and TRBJ2-1; possible D gene TRBD1, 6 bases. This CDR3 is built from 15 residues. V gave up 0 bases and J gave up 9 bases, with 15 bases separating them. Germline CDR1 and CDR2: MNHEY and SMNVEV (reference sequence).

V is TRBV5-1 and J is TRBJ2-7; D might be TRBD1 (6 bases). The V end lost 0 bases, the J end lost 3 bases, and 10 bases lay between the germline ends. Germline V lookup: CDR1 SGHRS, CDR2 YFSETQ. This CDR3 region has 14 residues. In DNA form, the CDR3 reads TGCGCCAGCAGCTTGGACAGCAGGGGCTACGAGCAGTACTTC. This encodes CASSLDSRGYEQYF.

V gene TRBV4-1 combines with J gene TRBJ1-2; maybe TRBD1 (6 bases). Germline values: CDR1 MGHRA, CDR2 YSYEKL. Trimming cost V 5 bases and J 9 bases, with 22 bases left between them. The CDR3 runs 15 residues. The CDR3 DNA is TGCGCCAGCAGCGGGCAGGGACACGGGAGGGAGAGCTACACCTTC. Protein: CASSGQGHGRESYTF.

This clone showed up just a few times. The J gene is TRBJ2-1, the V gene TRBV7-6, with 9 bases that match TRBD2. The germline V gene encodes CDR1 SGHVS and CDR2 FNYEAQ. CDR3 size: 17 residues. J lost 2 bases, V lost 0 bases, and 5 bases had no gene match. CDR3 in amino acids: CASSLARAGGTYNEQFF. Here the CDR3 DNA reads TGTGCCAGCAGCTTAGCCCGAGCGGGGGGAACCTACAATGAGCAGTTCTTC.

The chain links TRBV7-2 to TRBJ1-1, with TRBD1 matching 9 bases. With V trimmed by 4 bases and J by 0 bases, 6 bases remained unmatched. This CDR3 has 16 amino acids. CDR1 is SGHTA, CDR2 FQGNSA, per germline. DNA for the CDR3: TGTGCCAGCAGCTACAGGGGACAGGGTTTGAACACTGAAGCTTTCTTT. Translated, it gives CASSYRGQGLNTEAFF.

The J gene is TRBJ1-5, the V gene TRBV6-6; D gene ambiguous. Trimming left V 0 bases short and J 0 bases short, with 6 bases between. Germline V lookup: CDR1 MNHNY, CDR2 SVGAGI (reference sequence). The CDR3 length is 15 residues. This CDR3 is CASSYSQYSNQPQHF. For the CDR3, the DNA is TGTGCCAGCAGTTACTCACAGTATAGCAATCAGCCCCAGCATTTT.

The chain couples TRBV5-4 to TRBJ2-3; D is unresolved. V shed 0 bases and J shed 1 base, with 9 bases lying between them. Germline assignment: CDR1 SGHNT and CDR2 YYREEE (reference sequence). The CDR3 totals 15 residues. The CDR3 nucleotides are TGTGCCAGCAGCTTGGTCATGAAAGGCACAGATACGCAGTATTTT. Translated: CASSLVMKGTDTQYF. The whole variable domain, remainder taken from reference TRBV5-4 and TRBJ2-3, is ETGVTQSPTHLIKTRGQQVTLRCSSQSGHNTVSWYQQALGQGPQFIFQYYREEENGRGNFPPRFSGLQFPNYSSELNVNALELDDSALYLCASSLVMKGTDTQYFGPGTRLTVL.

The rearrangement joins TRBV4-3 to TRBJ2-1; D gene uncertain. CDR1 and CDR2 from the germline V gene are LGHNA and YSLEER. Trimming pared 3 bases from V and 12 bases from J, leaving 15 bases between. This CDR3 has 13 amino acids. Written as DNA, the CDR3 is TGCGCCAGCAGCCAGTTTAGGCTCGCAGCGCAGTTCTTC. Protein sequence: CASSQFRLAAQFF.

The V call is TRBV19, the J call TRBJ1-3; tentative D call: TRBD1 (5 bases). V was shortened by 6 bases and J by 0 bases, with 12 bases between the two germline ends. CDR3 length: 15 amino acids. Germline V CDR1 and CDR2: LNHDA, SQIVND (reference sequence). CDR3 protein: CASRPPGTSGNTIYF. CDR3 bases: TGTGCCAGTAGGCCGCCGGGGACCTCTGGAAACACCATATATTTT.

The genes are TRBV6-1 and TRBJ1-4, with D unclear. Between the trimmed V and J ends, which lost 0 bases and 3 bases, there was a span of 11 bases. This CDR3 contains 16 residues. Per the germline V gene, CDR1 is MNHNS and CDR2 is SASEGT. The CDR3 region has the DNA TGTGCCAGCAGTGAAGCCACCCAGCAAGCTAATGAAAAACTGTTTTTT. Translation gives CASSEATQQANEKLFF.

V is TRBV5-1 and J is TRBJ1-6; a weak D match, TRBD1 (5 bases). CDR3 length: 15 amino acids. Trimming left V 2 bases short and J 6 bases short, with 12 bases between. Germline V gives CDR1 SGHRS, CDR2 YFSETQ. In DNA, the CDR3 is TGCGCCAGCAGCTTCGGGCAGGGATCTAATTCACCCCTCCACTTT. It codes for CASSFGQGSNSPLHF.

V gene TRBV7-2 combines with J gene TRBJ2-3, with no clear D. The CDR3 runs 13 residues. CDR1 SGHTA and CDR2 FQGNSA come from the germline V gene. V lost 1 base, J lost 8 bases, and 10 bases lay in between. The DNA of the CDR3 is TGTGCCAGCAGCTTAGGAAACTCGGCTACGCAGTATTTT. Translating it yields CASSLGNSATQYF.

The chain combines TRBV5-6 with TRBJ1-2; D not certain. The V gene's germline CDR1 is SGHDT and CDR2 YYEEEE. The V end was cut by 0 bases, the J end by 4 bases, with 4 bases between. This CDR3 comprises 12 residues. The CDR3 region is CASSLAAYGYTF. DNA of the CDR3: TGTGCCAGCAGCTTGGCCGCCTATGGCTACACCTTC.

V and J are TRBV28 and TRBJ1-1; tentative D call: TRBD1 (5 bases). V was pared by 4 bases and J by 3 bases, with 12 bases between. Germline values: CDR1 MDHEN, CDR2 SYDVKM. The CDR3 extends over 14 amino acids. CDR3 sequence (DNA): TGTGCCAGCAGTTCAAGGGTGGGGGACACTGAAGCTTTCTTT. It is translated as CASSSRVGDTEAFF.